These 16 T cell receptor beta chains originate from one sample sequenced in a study of spatial heterogeneity in lung cancer. Study outcomes and limitations: Tracking of tumor mutation counts was seen in expanded intratumoral alpha and beta TCR counts.

Stated time point: sample taken at primary tumor resection. No antigen is known for these receptors. TCRdb used MiXCR to reprocess the 5' RACE reads, holding one entry per CDR3 protein. The data contain about 11,000 distinct CDR3 sequences, about 5.5% of them seen just once; the ten biggest clones take up 9.5% to 15%. Source: lung tumor tissue, taken at surgery. These receptors came from a male donor with early-stage non-small cell lung cancer.

The table lists this clonotype with many counts. This beta chain was picked up by a library intended for alpha chains and is off target, so its count carries little meaning. The chain joins TRBV7-2 to TRBJ2-5; D perhaps matches TRBD2 (5 bases). Per germline, CDR1 SGHTA and CDR2 FQGNSA. V lost 0 bases, J lost 0 bases, and 8 bases lay in between. The CDR3 runs 15 residues. In nucleotides, the CDR3 is TGTGCCAGCAGCTTAGCTGGACTCGACCAAGAGACCCAGTACTTC. It yields the protein CASSLAGLDQETQYF. Full variable domain (missing parts from reference TRBV7-2 and TRBJ2-5): GAGVSQSPSNKVTEKGKDVELRCDPISGHTALYWYRQSLGQGLEFLIYFQGNSAPDKSGLPSDRFSAERTGGSVSTLTIQRTQQEDSAVYLCASSLAGLDQETQYFGPGTRLLVL.

In its sample, this clonotype was seen many times. Because this beta chain is a stray read in a library intended to capture alpha chains, its abundance should not be given much weight. The V call is TRBV6-6, the J call TRBJ1-2; 8 bases are shared with TRBD1. V dropped 6 bases and J dropped 5; count of bases not matched to a gene: 29. This CDR3 spans 21 amino acids. Per germline, CDR1 MNHNY and CDR2 SVGAGI (reference sequence). The CDR3 DNA sequence: TGTGCCAGCAGCTCGGCCCTTTTTATAGGGACAGGCCTTAATCGGCTTTATGGCTACACCTTC. This translates into CASSSALFIGTGLNRLYGYTF.

This clonotype appeared many times. Because the library targeted alpha chains, this beta chain is an off-target read whose size means little. The rearrangement links TRBV20-1 to TRBJ2-7, with D maybe TRBD1 (5 bases). This CDR3 is built from 11 residues. Germline V lookup: CDR1 DFQATT, CDR2 SNEGSKA (reference sequence). V was cut by 1 base and J by 13 bases, with 14 bases left in between. As DNA, the CDR3 is TGCAGTGCTAGAGGTCCAGGGCGTGATTACTTC. Its protein is CSARGPGRDYF.

This clonotype has ten or more counts. As an off-target read in a library built for alpha chains, this beta chain has a frequency of little significance. The chain carries TRBV7-2 and TRBJ2-1; TRBD2 matches at 9 bases. The CDR3 spans 13 residues. Germline assignment: CDR1 SGHTA and CDR2 FQGNSA. V lost 4 bases to trimming and J lost 6 bases; unmatched junction nucleotides: 1. CDR3 protein: CASSSGLANEQFF. CDR3 in DNA: TGTGCCAGCAGCTCGGGACTAGCCAATGAGCAGTTCTTC.

By its share, this clonotype is medium-sized. This beta chain is off target for a library built for alpha chains, so its abundance means little. The chain couples TRBV10-2 to TRBJ2-1; TRBD1 aligns across 7 bases. From germline, CDR1 is WSHSY and CDR2 SAAADI. There are 12 residues in the CDR3. Germline trimming cut 8 bases from V and 6 bases from J; bases unmatched to any gene: 4. CDR3 amino acids: CASGDSPNEQFF. The CDR3 DNA reads as TGCGCCAGCGGGGACAGCCCCAATGAGCAGTTCTTC.

This clonotype appeared many times. As an off-target read in a library built for alpha chains, this beta chain has a frequency of little significance. The chain is built from TRBV4-2 and TRBJ2-1, with 11 positions matching TRBD2. Trimming took 1 base from V and 6 from J; bases not matched to a gene: 2. The CDR3 is made up of 15 amino acids. CDR1 and CDR2 from the germline V gene are LGHNA and YNFKEQ. The CDR3 spells CASSQALAGVNEQFF. The CDR3 region has the DNA TGTGCCAGCAGCCAAGCACTAGCGGGGGTCAATGAGCAGTTCTTC.

This clonotype has ten or more counts. In a library made to pick up alpha chains, this beta chain is a stray read with a size that means little. The gene calls are TRBV3-1 and TRBJ1-1, with TRBD1 as a possible D gene (6 bases). Germline V lookup: CDR1 LGHDT, CDR2 YNNKEL (reference sequence). Trimming took 0 bases from V and 8 from J, leaving 10 bases between them. This CDR3 is 13 amino acids long. The CDR3 here is CASSQEYTGEAFF. CDR3 in DNA: TGTGCCAGCAGCCAAGAGTATACAGGGGAAGCTTTCTTT.

There are many counts of this clonotype. A library made for alpha chains picked up this beta chain off target, so its size means little. The chain links TRBV20-1 to TRBJ1-2, with TRBD1 matching 8 bases. Per the germline V gene, CDR1 is DFQATT and CDR2 is SNEGSKA (reference sequence). Germline trimming cut 5 bases from V and 2 bases from J; bases unmatched to any gene: 4. The CDR3 extends over 13 amino acids. The CDR3: CSAETGGNYGYTF. CDR3 DNA: TGCAGTGCTGAAACAGGGGGAAACTATGGCTACACCTTC.

This clonotype is classed as large (0.1 to 1%). This beta chain is a stray sequence in a library constructed for alpha chains; its clone size is not meaningful. The chain recombines TRBV6-2 or TRBV6-3 with TRBJ1-1; D gene unclear. Germline lookup yields CDR1 MNHEY and CDR2 SVGEGT. CDR3 length: 14 amino acids. V lost 2 bases and J lost 1, with 8 bases in between. Written as DNA, the CDR3 is TGTGCCAGCAGTTACGAGGGCCCGAACACTGAAGCTTTCTTT. Amino acid sequence: CASSYEGPNTEAFF.

This clonotype is categorized as medium-sized. This beta chain slipped into a library made for alpha chains as a stray read, so its size is not meaningful. The chain uses TRBV18 and TRBJ2-2; D is uncertain. This CDR3 is 14 amino acids long. The germline V gene encodes CDR1 KGHSH and CDR2 LQKENI. V gave up 3 bases and J gave up 2 bases, with 7 bases separating them. The CDR3 protein is CASSPQKNTGELFF. CDR3 bases: TGTGCCAGCTCACCTCAGAAAAACACCGGGGAGCTGTTTTTT. The whole variable domain, remainder taken from reference TRBV18 and TRBJ2-2, is NAGVMQNPRHLVRRRGQEARLRCSPMKGHSHVYWYRQLPEEGLKFMVYLQKENIIDESGMPKERFSAEFPKEGPSILRIQQVVRGDSAAYFCASSPQKNTGELFFGEGSRLTVL.

In this sample, this clonotype turned up many times. The library was designed around alpha chains, so this beta chain is a stray read whose abundance carries little weight. The chain has TRBV24-1 and TRBJ1-2, with 7 bases lining up with TRBD1. The CDR3 sequence is 14 residues long. Unmatched junction bases numbered 6, after V lost 5 bases and J lost 4 bases. Germline CDR1 is KGHDR and CDR2 is SFDVKD. CDR3 coding DNA: TGTGCCACCAGTGGCGAGGGGGCCGGCTATGGCTACACCTTC. It encodes CATSGEGAGYGYTF.

This clonotype was seen ten or more times. This beta chain turned up in a library designed for alpha chains; as an off-target read, its abundance says little. The chain combines TRBV3-1 with TRBJ1-6; a possible D gene is TRBD1 (5 bases). The CDR3 contains 18 residues. Germline V CDR1 and CDR2: LGHDT, YNNKEL (reference sequence). V dropped 0 bases and J dropped 7 bases, with 19 bases sitting between them. The CDR3 sequence is CASSQDLQTRVNNSPLHF. The CDR3 DNA reads TGTGCCAGCAGCCAAGACCTCCAGACCAGGGTTAACAATTCACCCCTCCACTTT.

Sample share makes this clonotype medium-sized. This beta chain is off target for a library built for alpha chains, so its abundance means little. The CDR3: CSARSQGNNQPQHF. The CDR3, as DNA: TGCAGTGCTAGATCACAGGGCAACAATCAGCCCCAGCATTTT. The V gene is TRBV20-1, the J gene TRBJ1-5; a weak D match, TRBD1 (6 bases). Germline values: CDR1 DFQATT, CDR2 SNEGSKA (reference sequence). This CDR3 region has 14 residues. Between the trimmed V and J ends, which lost 2 bases and 3 bases, there was a span of 11 bases.

This clonotype is classed as medium-sized (0.01 to 0.1%). A library prepared for alpha chains yielded this beta chain as an off-target read; its size is of little meaning. Here the CDR3 DNA reads TGTGCCAGCAGACCCGACAGGGAAGGGTACATTTATGAGCAGTTCTTC. It is translated as CASRPDREGYIYEQFF. The rearrangement joins TRBV6-2 or TRBV6-3 to TRBJ2-1, with 7 bases lining up with TRBD1. This CDR3 is 16 amino acids long. The germline gives CDR1 MNHEY, CDR2 SVGEGT. V was clipped by 6 bases and J by 8 bases; unmatched bases: 16.

This clonotype was recorded at least ten times. This beta chain is a stray sequence in a library constructed for alpha chains; its clone size is not meaningful. The CDR3 region is CASRPGTASTDTQYF. The DNA of the CDR3 is TGTGCCAGCAGACCCGGGACAGCTAGCACAGATACGCAGTATTTT. The chain couples TRBV28 to TRBJ2-3; 7 bases are shared with TRBD1. Unmatched junction bases numbered 6, after V lost 6 bases and J lost 0 bases. The length of the CDR3 is 15 residues. CDR1 and CDR2 from the germline V gene are MDHEN and SYDVKM.

This clonotype was observed many times. The library was built for alpha chains, so this beta chain is an off-target read and its size means little. V is TRBV7-9 and J is TRBJ2-1; 8 bases map to TRBD2. The CDR3 contains 13 residues. Germline V CDR1 and CDR2: SEHNR, FQNEAQ (reference sequence). V lost 1 base, J lost 10 bases, and 3 bases stayed unmatched. This CDR3 reads CASSLGSSGEQFF. The DNA for the CDR3 is TGTGCCAGCAGCTTAGGGTCTAGCGGGGAGCAGTTCTTC.